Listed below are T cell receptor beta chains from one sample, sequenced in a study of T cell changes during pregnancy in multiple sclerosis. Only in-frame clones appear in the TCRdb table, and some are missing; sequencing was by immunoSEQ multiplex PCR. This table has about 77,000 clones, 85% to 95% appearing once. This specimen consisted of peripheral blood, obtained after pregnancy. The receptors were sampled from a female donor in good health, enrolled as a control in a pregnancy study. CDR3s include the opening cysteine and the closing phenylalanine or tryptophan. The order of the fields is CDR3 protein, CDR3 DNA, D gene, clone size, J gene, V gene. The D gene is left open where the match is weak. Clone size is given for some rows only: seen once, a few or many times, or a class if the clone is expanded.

cdr3_aa: CASSPGTSGNIYEQYF
cdr3_nt: TGTGCCAGCAGCCCGGGGACTAGCGGGAACATATACGAGCAGTACTTC
d_call: TRBD2
clone_size: NA
j_call: TRBJ2-7
v_call: TRBV11-3

cdr3_aa: CASSSYYEQYF
cdr3_nt: TGTGCCAGCAGCAGTTACTACGAGCAGTACTTC
d_call: NA
clone_size: NA
j_call: TRBJ2-7
v_call: TRBV21-1

cdr3_aa: CASSLNPGLSTDTQYF
cdr3_nt: TGTGCCAGCAGCTTAAATCCTGGCTTAAGCACAGATACGCAGTATTTT
d_call: NA
clone_size: NA
j_call: TRBJ2-3
v_call: TRBV7-3

cdr3_aa: CASSRTETLGGYTF
cdr3_nt: TGTGCCAGCAGCCGGACAGAAACCCTCGGTGGCTACACCTTC
d_call: NA
clone_size: NA
j_call: TRBJ1-2
v_call: TRBV6-5

cdr3_aa: CASSIKRRQIRSPYEQYF
cdr3_nt: TGTGCTAGCAGCATAAAGCGGAGGCAGATAAGATCCCCCTACGAGCAGTACTTC
d_call: NA
clone_size: NA
j_call: TRBJ2-7
v_call: TRBV7-7

cdr3_aa: CASSQGAEASFYEQYF
cdr3_nt: TGTGCCAGCAGCCAAGGAGCGGAAGCCAGTTTCTACGAGCAGTACTTC
d_call: NA
clone_size: NA
j_call: TRBJ2-7
v_call: TRBV14

cdr3_aa: CASSQVQGVVGYTF
cdr3_nt: TGCGCCAGCAGCCAAGTGCAGGGGGTGGTTGGCTACACCTTC
d_call: TRBD1
clone_size: NA
j_call: TRBJ1-2
v_call: TRBV4-1

cdr3_aa: CSVLGQGNTGELFF
cdr3_nt: TGCAGCGTCCTAGGACAGGGCAACACCGGGGAGCTGTTTTTT
d_call: TRBD1
clone_size: NA
j_call: TRBJ2-2
v_call: TRBV29-1

cdr3_aa: CASSLGLGSQETQYF
cdr3_nt: TGCGCCAGCAGCTTGGGACTCGGCAGCCAAGAGACCCAGTACTTC
d_call: NA
clone_size: NA
j_call: TRBJ2-5
v_call: TRBV5-1

cdr3_aa: CASSGIAGGSLIGYEQFF
cdr3_nt: TGTGCCAGCAGCGGAATAGCGGGAGGGTCCCTTATTGGGTATGAGCAGTTCTTC
d_call: TRBD2
clone_size: NA
j_call: TRBJ2-1
v_call: TRBV9

cdr3_aa: CASSLRTPGMTQYF
cdr3_nt: TGTGCCAGCAGCTTACGGACACCCGGAATGACGCAGTATTTT
d_call: NA
clone_size: NA
j_call: TRBJ2-3
v_call: TRBV28

cdr3_aa: CASSLDRGTDTQYF
cdr3_nt: TGTGCCAGCAGTTTAGACAGGGGCACAGATACGCAGTATTTT
d_call: TRBD1
clone_size: once
j_call: TRBJ2-3
v_call: TRBV27

cdr3_aa: CASSLLAGDYEQYF
cdr3_nt: TGTGCCAGCAGCTTACTAGCTGGAGACTACGAGCAGTACTTC
d_call: NA
clone_size: NA
j_call: TRBJ2-7
v_call: TRBV14

cdr3_aa: CASSSLAGGQNEQFF
cdr3_nt: TGTGCCAGCAGCTCACTAGCGGGGGGGCAAAATGAGCAGTTCTTC
d_call: TRBD2
clone_size: NA
j_call: TRBJ2-1
v_call: TRBV7-3